A single sample is the source of the 4 T cell receptor beta chains below, sequenced in a study of response to subunit inactivated influenza vaccine. MiXCR, applied by TCRdb to the RT-PCR reads, yields one record per CDR3 protein. The repertoire holds fewer than 800,000 distinct CDR3 sequences, with 15% to 17% as singletons. The sample was PBMCs from blood, taken 12 days after vaccination. The receptor source for this set is a man between 45 and 60 years old who received an inactivated influenza vaccine.

In its sample, this clonotype was seen many times. CDR3: CSVEDLAGYSGNTIYF. The CDR3 region has the DNA TGCAGCGTTGAAGATCTGGCCGGCTACTCTGGAAACACCATATATTTT. This rearrangement joins TRBV29-1 to TRBJ1-3; D is uncertain. V was clipped by 0 bases and J by 0 bases, with 12 bases between them. Germline loops: CDR1 SQVTM, CDR2 ANQGSEA. The CDR3 spans 16 residues. The variable domain in full, with the rest retrieved from reference TRBV29-1 and TRBJ1-3, is SAVISQKPSRDICQRGTSLTIQCQVDSQVTMMFWYRQQPGQSLTLIATANQGSEATYESGFVIDKFPISRPNLTFSTLTVSNMSPEDSSIYLCSVEDLAGYSGNTIYFGEGSWLTVV.

This chain uses TRBV11-3 with TRBJ1-3; D ambiguous. CDR1 is SGHNT, CDR2 YENEEA, per germline. The V end was cut by 6 bases, the J end by 1 base, with 10 bases between. The CDR3 is 14 amino acids. CDR3 region: CASRFRVSGNTIYF. As DNA, the CDR3 is TGTGCCAGCAGGTTTAGGGTGTCTGGAAACACCATATATTTT.

This clonotype was detected a few times. The rearrangement uses TRBV7-2 and TRBJ2-7; D ambiguous. This CDR3 region has 14 residues. The germline V gene has CDR1 SGHTA and CDR2 FQGNSA. Between the trimmed V and J ends, which lost 5 bases and 2 bases, there was a span of 13 bases. The CDR3, as DNA: TGTGCCAGCAGCCAAGCACATGGTCCCTACGAGCAGTACTTC. The encoded protein is CASSQAHGPYEQYF. Together with reference TRBV7-2 and TRBJ2-7, the CDR3 gives the full variable domain: GAGVSQSPSNKVTEKGKDVELRCDPISGHTALYWYRQSLGQGLEFLIYFQGNSAPDKSGLPSDRFSAERTGGSVSTLTIQRTQQEDSAVYLCASSQAHGPYEQYFGPGTRLTVT.

This clonotype was recorded at least ten times. The chain recombines TRBV29-1 with TRBJ2-7; TRBD1 aligns across 9 bases. J gave up 6 bases and V 5 bases, and 8 bases lay outside the gene matches. Germline assignment: CDR1 SQVTM and CDR2 ANQGSEA. This CDR3 is built from 13 residues. The CDR3 coding sequence is TGCAGCGTTTCACAGGGGGCAGGTTTCGAGCAGTACTTC. Translation: CSVSQGAGFEQYF.